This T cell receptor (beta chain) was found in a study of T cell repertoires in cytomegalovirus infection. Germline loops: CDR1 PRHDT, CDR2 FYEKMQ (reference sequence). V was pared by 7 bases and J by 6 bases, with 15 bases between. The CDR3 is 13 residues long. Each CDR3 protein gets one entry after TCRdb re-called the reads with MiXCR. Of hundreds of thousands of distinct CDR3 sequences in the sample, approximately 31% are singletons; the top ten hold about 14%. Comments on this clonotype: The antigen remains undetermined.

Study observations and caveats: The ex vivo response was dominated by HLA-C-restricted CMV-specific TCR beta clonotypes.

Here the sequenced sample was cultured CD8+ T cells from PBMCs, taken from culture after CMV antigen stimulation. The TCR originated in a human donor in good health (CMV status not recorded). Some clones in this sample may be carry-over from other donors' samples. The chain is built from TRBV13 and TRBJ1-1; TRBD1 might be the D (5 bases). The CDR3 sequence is CASNPPGRAEAFF. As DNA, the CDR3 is TGTGCCAGCAACCCCCCAGGGCGAGCTGAAGCTTTCTTT.